This entry lists 30 T cell receptor beta chains sequenced from one sample in a study of cytomegalovirus exposure and HLA in healthy donors. Assay used: immunoSEQ multiplex PCR; TCRdb lists only in-frame clones, some missing. This sample has approximately 180,000 clones, with around nine tenths found just once. The sample consisted of PBMCs. Every receptor here comes from a woman in her 30s in good health and CMV-seronegative.

This chain joins TRBV7-9 and TRBJ1-2; D call uncertain. With 4 bases removed from V and 8 bases from J, the gap between germline ends came to 20 bases. This CDR3 contains 15 residues. Germline V lookup: CDR1 SEHNR, CDR2 FQNEAQ (reference sequence). The CDR3 region is CASSSPPVGGDGYTF. The CDR3 coding sequence is TGTGCCAGCAGCTCACCCCCGGTCGGAGGTGACGGCTACACCTTC.

This chain links TRBV5-6 with TRBJ2-1, with 10 bases identical to TRBD2. Per germline, CDR1 SGHDT and CDR2 YYEEEE. V was pared by 0 bases and J by 1 base, with 7 bases of the junction left unmatched. There are 18 residues in the CDR3. CDR3 in amino acids: CASSLESGGALSYNEQFF. Written as DNA, the CDR3 is TGTGCCAGCAGCTTGGAGAGCGGGGGGGCCCTATCCTACAATGAGCAGTTCTTC.

The genes are TRBV5-1 and TRBJ2-7; D unclear. The V end lost 2 bases, the J end lost 3 bases, and 3 bases lay between the germline ends. The CDR3 runs to 11 residues. Per the germline V gene, CDR1 is SGHRS and CDR2 is YFSETQ. The CDR3 DNA follows: TGCGCCAGCAGCTTTAACTACGAGCAGTACTTC. This encodes CASSFNYEQYF. Looking up the rest from reference TRBV5-1 and TRBJ2-7 gives the full variable domain: KAGVTQTPRYLIKTRGQQVTLSCSPISGHRSVSWYQQTPGQGLQFLFEYFSETQRNKGNFPGRFSGRQFSNSRSEMNVSTLELGDSALYLCASSFNYEQYFGPGTRLTVT.

The chain carries TRBV9 and TRBJ2-7; perhaps TRBD1 as D (6 bases). CDR3 length: 15 amino acids. Germline assignment: CDR1 SGDLS and CDR2 YYNGEE. Trimming shortened V by 0 bases and J by 0 bases, and 10 bases separated the two germline ends. The CDR3 DNA sequence: TGTGCCAGCAGCGTAGGGGGGCAGGCCTCCTACGAGCAGTACTTC. Amino acid sequence: CASSVGGQASYEQYF. Using reference TRBV9 and TRBJ2-7 for the parts outside the CDR3, the full variable domain is DSGVTQTPKHLITATGQRVTLRCSPRSGDLSVYWYQQSLDQGLQFLIQYYNGEERAKGNILERFSAQQFPDLHSELNLSSLELGDSALYFCASSVGGQASYEQYFGPGTRLTVT.

The chain's CDR3 is CASSNRGETEAFF. As DNA, the CDR3 is TGTGCCAGCAGTAACAGGGGGGAAACTGAAGCTTTCTTT. The chain combines TRBV2 with TRBJ1-1, with 8 bases identical to TRBD1. The V gene's germline CDR1 is SNHLY and CDR2 FYNNEI. J gave up 5 bases and V 5 bases, and 4 bases lay outside the gene matches. CDR3 length equals 13 residues.

The CDR3 here is CASSDGASTDTQYF. As DNA, the CDR3 is TGCGCCAGCAGTGACGGAGCTAGCACAGATACGCAGTATTTT. This chain joins TRBV5-1 and TRBJ2-3; D gene uncertain. The V and J ends lost 5 bases and 0 bases respectively, with 10 bases between them. There are 14 residues in the CDR3. Germline CDR1 reads SGHRS; CDR2 reads YFSETQ. The entire variable domain, with the rest obtained from reference TRBV5-1 and TRBJ2-3, is as follows: KAGVTQTPRYLIKTRGQQVTLSCSPISGHRSVSWYQQTPGQGLQFLFEYFSETQRNKGNFPGRFSGRQFSNSRSEMNVSTLELGDSALYLCASSDGASTDTQYFGPGTRLTVL.

J is TRBJ1-2 and V is TRBV7-9; D remains ambiguous. V lost 5 bases, J lost 6 bases, and 16 bases lay in between. The CDR3 is made up of 14 amino acids. The germline V gene has CDR1 SEHNR and CDR2 FQNEAQ (reference sequence). The CDR3 DNA follows: TGTGCCAGCAGCCGTCCAGAGGGAAGGAATGGCTACACCTTC. Its protein is CASSRPEGRNGYTF. Full variable domain (remainder filled in from reference TRBV7-9 and TRBJ1-2): DTGVSQNPRHKITKRGQNVTFRCDPISEHNRLYWYRQTLGQGPEFLTYFQNEAQLEKSRLLSDRFSAERPKGSFSTLEIQRTEQGDSAMYLCASSRPEGRNGYTFGSGTRLTVV.

This clone occurred many times. The V call is TRBV10-3, the J call TRBJ2-2, with 10 bases aligning to TRBD2. This CDR3 is built from 14 residues. CDR1 is ENHRY and CDR2 is SYGVKD in the germline V gene. V shed 7 bases and J 6 bases; nucleotides not matched to a gene: 5. The CDR3 spells CAIKSGGAPGELFF. Written as DNA, the CDR3 is TGTGCCATCAAAAGCGGGGGGGCACCCGGGGAGCTGTTTTTT.

The chain uses TRBV5-1 and TRBJ2-2, with TRBD2 matching over 12 bases. Looked up from germline, CDR1 is SGHRS and CDR2 is YFSETQ. Trimming cost V 3 bases and J 0 bases; bases outside gene matches: 9. The CDR3 is made up of 19 amino acids. The DNA of the CDR3 is TGCGCCAGCAGCTCGCCTTCTAGCGGGGGGGCCCCGAACACCGGGGAGCTGTTTTTT. Its protein product is CASSSPSSGGAPNTGELFF. The full variable domain, rest sourced from reference TRBV5-1 and TRBJ2-2, is KAGVTQTPRYLIKTRGQQVTLSCSPISGHRSVSWYQQTPGQGLQFLFEYFSETQRNKGNFPGRFSGRQFSNSRSEMNVSTLELGDSALYLCASSSPSSGGAPNTGELFFGEGSRLTVL.

V is TRBV5-4 and J is TRBJ1-2; 9 bases align to TRBD1. CDR3 length equals 15 residues. The trim removed 2 bases at V and 4 bases at J, leaving 6 bases unmatched. Germline V gene lookup returns CDR1 SGHNT and CDR2 YYREEE (reference sequence). The CDR3 reads CASSLTGGGLYGYTF. In nucleotides, the CDR3 is TGTGCCAGCAGCTTAACAGGGGGCGGCCTCTATGGCTACACCTTC.

This clone was observed a handful of times. CDR3 region: CASSSSNSPLHF. The CDR3 DNA sequence: TGTGCCAGCAGCTCCAGTAATTCACCCCTCCACTTT. The chain combines TRBV11-2 with TRBJ1-6, with D unresolved. Germline CDR1 is SGHAT and CDR2 is FQNNGV. This CDR3 is built from 12 residues. Trimming removed 4 bases from V and 6 bases from J, with 4 bases in between.

The V and J genes are TRBV5-1 and TRBJ2-7; 10 nucleotides agree with TRBD1. J was trimmed by 7 bases and V by 7 bases; bases with no gene match: 17. The CDR3 has 16 residues. Germline CDR1 SGHRS, CDR2 YFSETQ. The CDR3 coding sequence is TGCGCCAGCGCTGACCAACGACAGGGGGCCTTCAGAGAGCAGTACTTC. Residues: CASADQRQGAFREQYF. The whole variable domain, filled in from reference TRBV5-1 and TRBJ2-7, reads KAGVTQTPRYLIKTRGQQVTLSCSPISGHRSVSWYQQTPGQGLQFLFEYFSETQRNKGNFPGRFSGRQFSNSRSEMNVSTLELGDSALYLCASADQRQGAFREQYFGPGTRLTVT.

The chain is built from TRBV11-2 and TRBJ2-7, with D possibly being TRBD2 (6 bases). Trimming left V 4 bases short and J 5 bases short, with 18 bases between. This CDR3 has 15 amino acids. From germline, CDR1 is SGHAT and CDR2 FQNNGV. The CDR3 sequence is CASSWGDPGRDEQYF. CDR3 DNA sequence: TGTGCCAGCAGCTGGGGGGATCCAGGTCGGGACGAGCAGTACTTC.

This chain joins TRBV9 and TRBJ2-7; D ambiguous. Germline V lookup: CDR1 SGDLS, CDR2 YYNGEE. Trimming removed 0 bases at V and 1 base at J, with 8 bases between. The CDR3 consists of 14 residues. CDR3: CASSVDHRSYEQYF. CDR3 nucleotides: TGTGCCAGCAGCGTAGATCACAGATCCTACGAGCAGTACTTC. The full variable domain, rest sourced from reference TRBV9 and TRBJ2-7, is DSGVTQTPKHLITATGQRVTLRCSPRSGDLSVYWYQQSLDQGLQFLIQYYNGEERAKGNILERFSAQQFPDLHSELNLSSLELGDSALYFCASSVDHRSYEQYFGPGTRLTVT.

J is TRBJ2-7 and V is TRBV6-1, with D perhaps matching TRBD2 (6 bases). The CDR3 loop spans 15 amino acids. CDR1 and CDR2 from the germline V gene are MNHNS and SASEGT. V gave up 0 bases and J gave up 1 base, with 10 bases separating them. CDR3: CASSEAPGESYEQYF. The CDR3 nucleotides are TGTGCCAGCAGTGAAGCGCCGGGGGAGTCCTACGAGCAGTACTTC.

V gene TRBV29-1 combines with J gene TRBJ1-1; 10 nucleotides agree with TRBD1. J lost 1 base, V lost 4 bases, and 3 bases had no gene match. This CDR3 has 14 residues. CDR1 is SQVTM and CDR2 is ANQGSEA in the germline V gene. The CDR3 loop reads CSVAGDRGNTEAFF. The CDR3 DNA sequence: TGCAGCGTTGCAGGGGACAGGGGGAACACTGAAGCTTTCTTT.

The V and J genes are TRBV12-5 and TRBJ1-5; 8 bases match TRBD1. The CDR3 sequence is 14 residues long. The germline V gene has CDR1 LGHNT and CDR2 FRNRAP. The junction had 4 bases not matched to a gene; V was cut back by 7 bases and J by 2 bases. CDR3 bases: TGTGCTAGTGCCGTGGGACAGGGCAATCAGCCCCAGCATTTT. Translated, it gives CASAVGQGNQPQHF.

This sequence joins TRBV7-2 and TRBJ2-2; D is uncertain. Germline lookup yields CDR1 SGHTA and CDR2 FQGNSA. V was cut by 8 bases and J by 2 bases, with 12 bases left in between. CDR3 length: 14 residues. CDR3 bases: TGTGCCAGCGGAGAGAGAGTAAACACCGGGGAGCTGTTTTTT. It is translated as CASGERVNTGELFF.

The J gene is TRBJ1-2, the V gene TRBV19; TRBD1 agrees at 12 bases. The CDR3 extends over 14 amino acids. The J segment lost 7 bases and the V segment lost 10 bases, leaving 10 bases of the junction unmatched. The germline CDR1 and CDR2 sequences are LNHDA and SQIVND (reference sequence). The CDR3 nucleotides read TGTGCCACCACGCTGGGACAGGGGGCGATTGGCTACACCTTC. This encodes CATTLGQGAIGYTF.

The V and J genes are TRBV6-4 and TRBJ1-6, with D hard to call. V was pared by 0 bases and J by 7 bases, with 10 bases between. The germline gives CDR1 MRHNA, CDR2 SNTAGT. The CDR3 loop spans 15 amino acids. In nucleotides, the CDR3 is TGTGCCAGCAGTGACTCGGAGGGAGGGAATTCACCCCTCCACTTT. Translated, it gives CASSDSEGGNSPLHF.

CDR3 protein: CASSSLVLAGPVDEQYF. CDR3 DNA: TGTGCCAGCAGTTCCCTAGTCCTAGCGGGGCCGGTAGACGAGCAGTACTTC. This chain joins TRBV27 and TRBJ2-7; TRBD2 aligns across 9 bases. Per germline, CDR1 MNHEY and CDR2 SMNVEV (reference sequence). The CDR3 contains 17 residues. V shed 4 bases, J shed 5 bases, and the junction held 15 bases outside the gene matches.

This clone was seen more than once but under ten times. This chain connects TRBV28 to TRBJ1-5; D is possibly TRBD1 (5 bases). There are 13 residues in the CDR3. Germline V gives CDR1 MDHEN, CDR2 SYDVKM. V was shortened by 5 bases and J by 2 bases, with 7 bases between the two germline ends. The CDR3 DNA reads as TGTGCCAGCAGTACGACAGGCAATCAGCCCCAGCATTTT. This gives the protein CASSTTGNQPQHF. The full variable domain, in which reference TRBV28 and TRBJ1-5 provide the parts outside the CDR3, is DVKVTQSSRYLVKRTGEKVFLECVQDMDHENMFWYRQDPGLGLRLIYFSYDVKMKEKGDIPEGYSVSREKKERFSLILESASTNQTSMYLCASSTTGNQPQHFGDGTRLSIL.

The V gene is TRBV2, the J gene TRBJ1-2, with D perhaps matching TRBD1 (5 bases). V was trimmed by 7 bases and J by 2 bases, leaving 17 bases between them. CDR1 and CDR2 from the germline V gene are SNHLY and FYNNEI. This CDR3 spans 15 amino acids. The CDR3 loop is CASTGPKDRNYGYTF. The CDR3 coding sequence is TGTGCCAGCACTGGTCCCAAAGACAGAAACTATGGCTACACCTTC.

This sequence joins TRBV7-9 and TRBJ1-1, with D perhaps matching TRBD1 (6 bases). This CDR3 spans 15 amino acids. Germline loops: CDR1 SEHNR, CDR2 FQNEAQ (reference sequence). Trimming removed 4 bases from V and 3 bases from J, with 15 bases in between. The CDR3 nucleotides read TGTGCCAGCAGCTCCATAGGGGGGGCTGACACTGAAGCTTTCTTT. The encoded protein is CASSSIGGADTEAFF.

The chain uses TRBV6-1 and TRBJ2-7; 7 bases map to TRBD2. This CDR3 spans 13 amino acids. The germline V gene has CDR1 MNHNS and CDR2 SASEGT. CDR3 region: CTAGDQYKYEQYF. For the CDR3, the DNA is TGTACTGCGGGGGACCAATACAAATACGAGCAGTACTTC.

The V and J genes are TRBV7-9 and TRBJ2-7; TRBD1 matches at 9 bases. Germline values: CDR1 SEHNR, CDR2 FQNEAQ (reference sequence). The CDR3 contains 14 residues. Trimming removed 3 bases from V and 5 bases from J; junction bases left unmatched: 5. CDR3 nucleotide sequence: TGTGCCAGCAGCTTGTCCGGGACAGGGAACGAGCAGTACTTC. This translates into CASSLSGTGNEQYF.

The rearrangement links TRBV6-5 to TRBJ2-7, with 8 bases lining up with TRBD1. CDR1 and CDR2 (germline): MNHEY, SVGAGI. Unmatched junction bases numbered 3, after V lost 2 bases and J lost 0 bases. The length of the CDR3 is 15 residues. The CDR3 nucleotides read TGTGCCAGCAGTTACCAGGACAGGGCCTCCTACGAGCAGTACTTC. This translates into CASSYQDRASYEQYF.

Remarks on this clone: One end of the junction is discordant with germline, which a read error may explain. DNA for the CDR3: TGTGCCATCGGTGAGGGTCAGGGGGCGGAAGCTTTCTTT. This gives the protein CAIGEGQGAEAFF. The chain employs TRBV10-3 and TRBJ1-1; 8 nucleotides line up with TRBD1. CDR3 length: 13 amino acids. CDR1 and CDR2 (germline): ENHRY, SYGVKD.

J is TRBJ2-1 and V is TRBV6-1, with 9 bases lining up with TRBD2. Germline lookup yields CDR1 MNHNS and CDR2 SASEGT. The J segment lost 2 bases and the V segment lost 5 bases, leaving 1 base of the junction unmatched. The CDR3 length is 14 residues. CDR3 coding DNA: TGTGCCAGCAGTATAGCGGGGGCCTACAATGAGCAGTTCTTC. Translating gives CASSIAGAYNEQFF.

V and J are TRBV27 and TRBJ2-1; TRBD2 might be the D (5 bases). The CDR3 consists of 16 residues. The ends were cut back, 1 base at V and 5 bases at J, with 15 bases in the middle. From germline, CDR1 is MNHEY and CDR2 SMNVEV (reference sequence). CDR3 loop: CASSLLAPRADNEQFF. CDR3 nucleotide sequence: TGTGCCAGCAGTTTATTGGCTCCCCGAGCGGACAATGAGCAGTTCTTC.